These T cell receptor beta chains were read from a single sample in a study of molecular identifiers for immune sequencing clone quantification. MiXCR, run by TCRdb on the PCR reads, gives a single entry per CDR3 protein. The table shows roughly 12,000 distinct CDR3 sequences, with about 15% occurring only once. What was sequenced was naive CD8+ T cells from blood, with Jurkat cell RNA spiked in. All receptors derive from a human donor in good health. Some libraries in this study had Jurkat cell RNA spiked in. Both conserved end residues are part of each CDR3. A D gene is named only where the DNA matches it firmly. Only part of the rows carry a size: once, few, many, or a class if the clone is expanded.

.	TRBV21-1	few	TRBJ1-6	CASSKDRCTGASYNSPLHF	TGTGCCAGCAGCAAAGACCGTTGTACAGGGGCCTCCTATAATTCACCCCTCCACTTT
.	TRBV7-3	many	TRBJ2-1	CASSFFFNEQFF	TGTGCCAGCAGCTTTTTTTTCAATGAGCAGTTCTTC
.	TRBV19	many	TRBJ2-2	CASSISAGELFF	TGTGCCAGTAGTATTTCGGCCGGGGAGCTGTTTTTT
TRBD2	TRBV27	.	TRBJ2-5	CASSLGLVGEAQYF	TGTGCCAGCAGTCTGGGACTAGTGGGAGAGGCCCAGTACTTC
TRBD1	TRBV6-1	many	TRBJ2-1	CASSEIPRQGLNEQFF	TGTGCCAGCAGTGAAATTCCCCGACAGGGTCTAAATGAGCAGTTCTTC
.	TRBV7-2	.	TRBJ2-3	CVSISVAFTDTQYF	TGTGTCAGCATTAGTGTAGCCTTCACAGATACGCAGTATTTT
.	TRBV6-5	many	TRBJ1-2	CASTPQRSGALYGYTF	TGTGCCAGCACCCCCCAGAGGAGTGGGGCCCTCTATGGCTACACCTTC
.	TRBV9	medium-sized	TRBJ2-3	CASSSGSPDTQYF	TGTGCCAGCAGCTCCGGTAGCCCAGATACGCAGTATTTT
.	TRBV28	medium-sized	TRBJ2-3	CASSLRGAGTDTQYF	TGTGCCAGCAGTTTAAGGGGGGCCGGGACAGATACGCAGTATTTT
.	TRBV7-8	.	TRBJ2-7	CASSFSEGPYEQYF	TGTGCCAGCAGCTTCAGCGAGGGCCCCTACGAGCAGTACTTC
.	TRBV14	medium-sized	TRBJ2-6	CASSQVLSGANVLTF	TGTGCCAGCAGCCAAGTGTTGTCTGGGGCCAACGTCCTGACTTTC
TRBD1	TRBV7-9	medium-sized	TRBJ1-5	CASSLGQGDQPQHF	TGTGCCAGCAGCCTGGGACAGGGGGATCAGCCCCAGCATTTT
.	TRBV9	many	TRBJ1-1	CASSAPVNTEAFF	TGTGCCAGCAGCGCGCCTGTGAACACTGAAGCTTTCTTT
.	TRBV27	few	TRBJ2-3	CASSDTKSGTQVFTDTQYF	TGTGCCAGCAGCGATACAAAGTCCGGGACCCAAGTATTCACAGATACGCAGTATTTT
.	TRBV3-2	many	TRBJ1-5	CAPSPVAGGNQPQHF	.
.	TRBV6-6	medium-sized	TRBJ2-6	CASSLTATHSGANVLTF	TGTGCCAGCAGCCTCACGGCCACGCACTCTGGGGCCAACGTCCTGACTTTC
.	TRBV20-1	medium-sized	TRBJ2-7	CSATDEFYEQYF	TGCAGTGCCACCGACGAGTTCTACGAGCAGTACTTC
.	TRBV11-2	many	TRBJ2-1	CASSSILAPYNEQFF	TGTGCCAGCAGCTCTATTCTAGCGCCTTACAATGAGCAGTTCTTC
.	TRBV6-1	many	TRBJ2-5	CARLRKQVPFGQETQYF	TGTGCCAGGCTCCGAAAGCAGGTCCCGTTTGGGCAAGAGACCCAGTACTTC
TRBD2	TRBV20-1	.	TRBJ2-5	CSASTSGAQETQYF	TGCAGTGCTAGTACCAGCGGGGCCCAAGAGACCCAGTACTTC
TRBD2	TRBV29-1	many	TRBJ2-7	CSVVAGVSYEQYF	TGCAGCGTTGTTGCGGGAGTCTCCTACGAGCAGTACTTC
.	TRBV6-2/TRBV6-3	once	TRBJ2-7	CASSYTGTNYEQYF	TGTGCCAGCAGTTACACCGGGACAAACTACGAGCAGTACTTC
.	TRBV7-9	.	TRBJ2-5	CASSAPRRETQYF	TGTGCCAGCAGCGCGCCCCGGAGGGAGACCCAGTACTTC
.	TRBV2	medium-sized	TRBJ2-3	CASSGPGITDTQYF	TGTGCCAGCAGCGGACCGGGGATCACAGATACGCAGTATTTT
.	TRBV7-9	medium-sized	TRBJ1-5	CASSGGNHLPEPQHF	TGTGCCAGCAGCGGTGGGAATCACCTGCCGGAGCCCCAGCATTTT
TRBD1	TRBV10-3	medium-sized	TRBJ1-2	CASKTPGQIYGYTF	TGTGCCAGTAAAACGCCGGGACAGATCTATGGCTACACCTTC
TRBD2	TRBV27	many	TRBJ2-7	CASSFRTSGSPYEQYF	TGTGCCAGCAGTTTCCGGACTAGCGGGAGTCCCTACGAGCAGTACTTC
.	TRBV29-1	medium-sized	TRBJ1-1	CSVEGIGMSGLAEAFF	TGCAGCGTTGAGGGAATCGGAATGAGTGGGTTAGCTGAAGCTTTCTTT
TRBD1	TRBV11-2	medium-sized	TRBJ2-1	CASSLFPRGRDNEQFF	TGTGCCAGCAGCTTATTCCCGAGGGGGCGCGACAATGAGCAGTTCTTC
.	TRBV7-2	medium-sized	TRBJ2-7	CASSYHRVYEQYF	TGTGCCAGCAGCTATCACAGGGTCTACGAGCAGTACTTC
TRBD1	TRBV13	many	TRBJ1-3	CASCSGQGAGNTIYF	TGTGCCAGCTGCTCAGGACAGGGTGCAGGAAACACCATATATTTT
TRBD2	TRBV3-1	medium-sized	TRBJ2-3	CASSQDRLASDTDTQYF	TGTGCCAGCAGCCAAGATCGACTAGCAAGTGACACAGATACGCAGTATTTT
TRBD1	TRBV29-1	medium-sized	TRBJ1-1	CSVGLPRDRGSGAFF	TGCAGCGTTGGACTCCCCCGGGACAGGGGATCGGGAGCTTTCTTT
TRBD2	TRBV2	medium-sized	TRBJ2-7	CASSPIREGRHEQYF	TGTGCCAGCAGCCCCATCCGGGAGGGCCGGCACGAGCAGTACTTC
TRBD2	TRBV7-8	medium-sized	TRBJ2-1	CASDPTLGGSSYNEQFF	TGTGCCAGCGACCCCACGCTAGGCGGGAGTTCCTACAATGAGCAGTTCTTC
TRBD1	TRBV7-2	medium-sized	TRBJ2-1	CASSLVGEGQDNEQFF	TGTGCCAGCAGCTTAGTGGGGGAAGGACAGGACAATGAGCAGTTCTTC
TRBD1	TRBV29-1	medium-sized	TRBJ2-7	CSVEESAGGPYEQYF	TGCAGCGTTGAAGAGTCGGCAGGGGGCCCCTACGAGCAGTACTTC
.	TRBV4-1	.	TRBJ1-4	CACSLRKGATNEKLFF	TGCGCCTGCAGCCTTCGAAAGGGGGCAACTAATGAAAAACTGTTTTTT
.	TRBV12-3/TRBV12-4	medium-sized	TRBJ2-3	CASSFRATDTQYF	TGTGCCAGCAGTTTTCGGGCGACAGATACGCAGTATTTT
TRBD1	TRBV2	.	TRBJ2-3	CARRTGTGDADTQYF	TGTGCCAGGCGGACCGGGACAGGAGACGCAGATACGCAGTATTTT
.	TRBV6-1	.	TRBJ1-1	CASRERGGTFF	TGTGCCAGCAGGGAGAGAGGGGGTACCTTCTTT
TRBD2	TRBV19	medium-sized	TRBJ2-3	CASSIEASGSTDTQYF	TGTGCCAGTAGTATAGAGGCTAGCGGGAGCACAGATACGCAGTATTTT
TRBD2	TRBV5-1	medium-sized	TRBJ2-3	CASSLSPLSSGRLTDTQYF	TGCGCCAGCAGCTTGAGCCCGCTGTCTAGCGGGAGATTAACAGATACGCAGTATTTT
.	TRBV11-2	many	TRBJ2-3	CASSLGGWVTDTQYF	TGTGCCAGCAGCTTAGGTGGCTGGGTCACAGATACGCAGTATTTT
TRBD2	TRBV27	many	TRBJ2-7	CASSATSGSHYEQYF	TGTGCCAGCAGTGCCACTAGCGGGAGTCACTACGAGCAGTACTTC
.	TRBV5-1	medium-sized	TRBJ2-7	CASSLAEVQGLSYEQYF	TGCGCCAGCAGCTTGGCCGAGGTGCAGGGCCTCTCCTACGAGCAGTACTTC
.	TRBV10-3	medium-sized	TRBJ2-3	CAISPGSKTDTQYF	TGTGCCATCAGCCCGGGATCCAAAACAGATACGCAGTATTTT
TRBD1	TRBV14	medium-sized	TRBJ1-1	CASSPGGWTEAFF	TGTGCCAGCAGCCCAGGGGGCTGGACTGAAGCTTTCTTT
.	TRBV7-2	many	TRBJ1-2	CAGSLMGGYGYTF	TGTGCCGGCAGCCTGATGGGGGGCTATGGCTACACCTTC
.	TRBV24-1	medium-sized	TRBJ2-4	CAAPPENIQYF	TGTGCCGCCCCTCCGGAAAACATTCAGTACTTC
.	TRBV18	many	TRBJ1-1	CASGGGVNPTEAFF	TGTGCCAGCGGGGGCGGGGTTAATCCCACTGAAGCTTTCTTT
.	TRBV7-2	medium-sized	TRBJ2-3	CASSDVDLGIGFADTQYF	TGTGCCAGCAGCGACGTGGATCTCGGAATAGGGTTCGCAGATACGCAGTATTTT
.	TRBV28	many	TRBJ2-5	CASSFTVLAATQETQYF	TGTGCCAGCAGTTTTACCGTCCTGGCGGCCACCCAAGAGACCCAGTACTTC
.	TRBV5-1	medium-sized	TRBJ2-3	CASSPRTVTDTQYF	TGCGCCAGCAGCCCCCGGACTGTCACAGATACGCAGTATTTT
TRBD2	TRBV12-3/TRBV12-4	.	TRBJ2-5	CASSTLAGGSAQYF	TGTGCCAGCAGTACGCTAGCGGGAGGGTCGGCCCAGTACTTC
TRBD2	TRBV4-1	few	TRBJ2-1	CASSQTSGVSYNEQFF	TGCGCCAGCAGCCAAACTAGCGGGGTATCCTACAATGAGCAGTTCTTC
.	TRBV11-2	medium-sized	TRBJ2-7	CASSRRGRAYEQYF	TGTGCCAGCAGCCGGAGGGGGAGGGCCTACGAGCAGTACTTC
.	TRBV21-1	many	TRBJ2-3	CARILNWSTDTQYF	TGTGCCCGAATCCTCAACTGGAGCACAGATACGCAGTATTTT
.	TRBV7-9	many	TRBJ2-7	CASSSTGSYEQYF	TGTGCCAGCAGCTCGACCGGATCCTACGAGCAGTACTTC